Below are 3 T cell receptor beta chains sequenced from a single sample in a study of blood T cell repertoires in COVID-19 (dated by TCRdb to about 2020). Library method: the immunoSEQ multiplex PCR assay. What TCRdb holds here is the immuneACCESS table cut down to in-frame rearrangements. Part of the clones is not present; checked against another copy, under half of the missing clones reflect an unresolved V gene, and the others are unexplained. The sample includes about 280,000 clones, with approximately 91% observed a single time. The ten largest clones add up to about 1% of the sample. The specimen sequenced was PBMCs or T cells enriched from blood (not recorded which). Receptors originate from a woman aged 30 to 39 who had recovered from COVID-19.

V gene TRBV10-2 combines with J gene TRBJ2-2; D might be TRBD1 (6 bases). V was trimmed by 3 bases and J by 1 base, leaving 12 bases between them. The CDR3 runs 16 residues. The germline gives CDR1 WSHSY, CDR2 SAAADI. In nucleotides, the CDR3 is TGCGCCAGCAGTGATAGGAACAGGGTGAACACCGGGGAGCTGTTTTTT. It translates to CASSDRNRVNTGELFF.

The V call is TRBV15, the J call TRBJ2-7, with D tentatively TRBD1 (5 bases). Germline loops: CDR1 LNHNV, CDR2 YYDKDF (reference sequence). Trimming took 5 bases from V and 1 from J, leaving 9 bases between them. This CDR3 comprises 13 residues. CDR3 in DNA: TGTGCCACCAGCCAGGACAAGTCCTACGAGCAGTACTTC. Its protein product is CATSQDKSYEQYF.

The J gene is TRBJ1-2, the V gene TRBV4-1; D might be TRBD1 (5 bases). The germline V gene encodes CDR1 MGHRA and CDR2 YSYEKL. With 2 bases removed from V and 4 bases from J, the gap between germline ends came to 14 bases. This CDR3 contains 15 residues. Written as DNA, the CDR3 is TGCGCCAGCAGCCAAAATACGGGGGACTCCTATGGCTACACCTTC. Protein: CASSQNTGDSYGYTF.